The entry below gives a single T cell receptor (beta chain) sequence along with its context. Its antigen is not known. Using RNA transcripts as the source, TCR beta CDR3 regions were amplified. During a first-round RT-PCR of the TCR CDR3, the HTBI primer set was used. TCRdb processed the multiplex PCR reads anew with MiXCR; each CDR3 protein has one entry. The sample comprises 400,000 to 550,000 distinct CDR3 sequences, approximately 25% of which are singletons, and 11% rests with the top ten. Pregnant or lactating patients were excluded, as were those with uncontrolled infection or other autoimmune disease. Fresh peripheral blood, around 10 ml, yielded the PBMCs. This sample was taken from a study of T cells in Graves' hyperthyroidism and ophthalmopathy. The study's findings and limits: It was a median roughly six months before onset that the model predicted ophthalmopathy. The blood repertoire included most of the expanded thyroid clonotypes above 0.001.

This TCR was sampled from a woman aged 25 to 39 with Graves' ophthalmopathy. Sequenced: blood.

Here the CDR3 reads CAISEQRAAGGYTF. The CDR3 coding sequence is TGTGCCATCAGTGAGCAGCGGGCGGCAGGTGGCTACACCTTC. V and J are TRBV10-3 and TRBJ1-2; D ambiguous. There are 14 residues in the CDR3. V gave up 2 bases and J gave up 7 bases, with 14 bases separating them. CDR1 is ENHRY and CDR2 is SYGVKD in the germline V gene.